This T cell receptor beta chain was sequenced during a study of T-cell memory formation after mild COVID-19. In the study overall: Largely donor-specific sequence clusters came from two donors. Study findings and constraints: For contracting clones, CD4+ ones sat mainly in CM and EM, CD8+ in EMRA. A second wave of clones peaked on day 37, and their SARS-CoV-2 specificity went unconfirmed. Several responding clones turned up in pre-infection memory, indicating that cross-reactive memory may have taken part.

This clonotype was counted a few times. The antigen is not known. Trimming cost V 4 bases and J 5 bases, with 9 bases left between them. This CDR3 spans 13 amino acids. Germline CDR1 reads LNHDA; CDR2 reads SQIVND (reference sequence). TCRdb reprocessed the 5' RACE reads with MiXCR, giving one entry per CDR3 protein. The repertoire has about 240,000 distinct CDR3 sequences, roughly 10% of them found once; the top ten carry more than 20%. Sequencing was performed on PBMCs or a T cell subset sorted from them (not recorded which). The chain couples TRBV19 to TRBJ1-5; D is unresolved. The TCR comes from a man between 18 and 35 years old who had mild COVID-19 (a few samples of this study predate the infection). Cell type and time point are not known. As DNA, the CDR3 is TGTGCCAGTAGTAAGTACGTGGATCAGCCCCAGCATTTT. It yields the protein CASSKYVDQPQHF.